The clone carrying this T cell receptor beta chain was counted at least ten times. The antigen remains undetermined. The sample has other DNA sequences that encode this CDR3 too. Germline V lookup: CDR1 SGHRS, CDR2 YFSETQ. Trimming left V 7 bases short and J 5 bases short, with 15 bases between. There are 13 residues in the CDR3. The data were obtained in a study of shared clonotypes between healthy human individuals. Turning to the study itself: Contributing individuals were two females and a few males aged 18 to 49.

In the original analysis: ImmunoSEQ output lacked quality scores and full-length reads, limiting matched filtering. Only in-frame clones appear in the TCRdb table, and some are missing; sequencing was by immunoSEQ multiplex PCR. V and J calls and clone size come straight from that table; D and trimming were deduced from the DNA. The sample consists of 330,000 or so clones, 73% of them appearing once. General study points: Represented diversity (both genetic and exposure-history) was limited by the small number of donors. The sharing of roughly 5% of naive CD4 clonotypes was seen across a handful of donors.

The sequenced sample consisted of memory CD4+ T cells sorted from blood. Subset meaning: CD45RA-negative fraction. The receptor's source is a man aged 30-40 years in good health. The rearrangement links TRBV5-1 to TRBJ2-5; TRBD2 might be the D (5 bases). The CDR3 sequence is CASSLAGGETQYF. CDR3 sequence (DNA): TGCGCCAGCTCCCTCGCGGGTGGGGAGACCCAGTACTTC.